This T cell receptor (beta chain) came from a study of blood T cell repertoires in COVID-19. Across the whole study: PBMCs, B-cell-depleted T cells, or T cells provided the cDNA or gDNA that made up the material.

Authors' processing steps: Estimated nucleated cell counts came from reference gene primer amplification. Assay: immunoSEQ multiplex PCR; the TCRdb copy retains only in-frame clones and omits some. That table supplies the V and J calls and clone size; D and trimming were determined from the DNA. The sample has roughly 80,000 clones; over 65% are singletons. This CDR3 is 15 amino acids long. Losses at the gene ends were 6 bases for V and 1 base for J; bases not matched to a gene: 7. Germline lookup yields CDR1 KGHSH and CDR2 LQKENI. The V and J genes are TRBV18 and TRBJ2-5; 8 nucleotides align to TRBD2. Sequencing used peripheral blood. The clonotype originates from an older woman with acute or convalescent COVID-19. The CDR3: CASSLIAGTQETQYF. The CDR3 bases are TGTGCCAGCTCCCTGATAGCGGGGACCCAAGAGACCCAGTACTTC.